Shown below are 12 T cell receptor beta chains from a single sample sequenced in a study of blood T cell repertoires in COVID-19. The data were produced by immunoSEQ multiplex PCR, yet TCRdb's version contains in-frame clones alone and is incomplete. Here the sample spans about 330,000 clones, approximately 90% being singletons. What was sequenced was PBMCs or T cells enriched from blood (not recorded which). The source of these receptors is a woman younger than 30 who had recovered from COVID-19.

V usage is TRBV2 and J usage is TRBJ1-5; 7 bases fit TRBD1. The junction had 6 bases not matched to a gene; V was cut back by 10 bases and J by 3 bases. The CDR3 sequence is 13 residues long. Per germline, CDR1 SNHLY and CDR2 FYNNEI. The CDR3 DNA reads as TGTGCCACCTACGGACAGGACAATCAGCCCCAGCATTTT. Its protein product is CATYGQDNQPQHF.

The chain recombines TRBV28 with TRBJ1-1; D remains ambiguous. Germline loops: CDR1 MDHEN, CDR2 SYDVKM. V dropped 2 bases and J dropped 11 bases, with 12 bases sitting between them. The length of the CDR3 is 12 residues. This CDR3 reads CASSLPGRAAFF. As DNA, the CDR3 is TGTGCCAGCAGTTTACCCGGGCGGGCGGCTTTCTTT.

V and J are TRBV5-1 and TRBJ2-5; D gene ambiguous. CDR1 and CDR2 from the germline V gene are SGHRS and YFSETQ. Trimming stripped 2 bases from V and 4 bases from J, with 6 bases between. The CDR3 sequence is 12 residues long. The CDR3 DNA reads as TGCGCCAGCAGCTTTTCGGGAGAGACCCAGTACTTC. Amino acid sequence: CASSFSGETQYF. Looking up the rest from reference TRBV5-1 and TRBJ2-5 gives the full variable domain: KAGVTQTPRYLIKTRGQQVTLSCSPISGHRSVSWYQQTPGQGLQFLFEYFSETQRNKGNFPGRFSGRQFSNSRSEMNVSTLELGDSALYLCASSFSGETQYFGPGTRLLVL.

Concerning this clone itself: In the same sample, other DNA sequences code for this CDR3. The chain joins TRBV9 to TRBJ1-1, with 8 bases identical to TRBD1. This CDR3 is 15 amino acids long. Germline V gene sequence: CDR1 SGDLS, CDR2 YYNGEE. Trimming at V came to 2 bases and at J to 1 base, leaving 4 bases not matched to a gene. As DNA, the CDR3 is TGTGCCAGCAGCGTGAGGGGGACAGGGAACACTGAAGCTTTCTTT. Protein sequence: CASSVRGTGNTEAFF.

The chain carries TRBV30 and TRBJ1-5; D not certain. The CDR3 loop spans 13 amino acids. The germline V gene encodes CDR1 GTSNPN and CDR2 SVGIG (reference sequence). The V end was cut by 0 bases, the J end by 6 bases, with 9 bases between. This CDR3 is CAWSVRELQPQHF. The CDR3 DNA reads as TGTGCCTGGAGTGTACGGGAGCTTCAGCCCCAGCATTTT.

The chain couples TRBV11-2 to TRBJ2-4; D remains unclear. V was trimmed by 4 bases and J by 0 bases, leaving 7 bases between them. From germline, CDR1 is SGHAT and CDR2 FQNNGV. CDR3 length: 14 amino acids. This chain's CDR3 is CASSSPRAKNIQYF. In DNA form, the CDR3 reads TGTGCCAGCAGCTCCCCCCGAGCCAAAAACATTCAGTACTTC.

Concerning this clone: The sample holds other DNA sequences that translate to the same CDR3. The chain links TRBV19 to TRBJ1-5, with 11 nucleotides matching TRBD1. The CDR3 is 15 amino acids. Trimming cost V 5 bases and J 2 bases; bases outside gene matches: 2. Germline-derived CDR1 and CDR2 are LNHDA and SQIVND (reference sequence). The CDR3 is CASSLGQGGNQPQHF. CDR3 DNA: TGTGCCAGTAGTTTGGGACAGGGGGGCAATCAGCCCCAGCATTTT.

The J gene is TRBJ2-5, the V gene TRBV9; TRBD2 aligns across 7 bases. Unmatched junction bases numbered 10, after V lost 6 bases and J lost 2 bases. Germline V gene data show CDR1 as SGDLS and CDR2 as YYNGEE. The CDR3 totals 15 residues. The CDR3, as DNA: TGTGCCAGCAATAAAGGCGGGAGAGGGCAAGAGACCCAGTACTTC. Translation: CASNKGGRGQETQYF.

This clone was found once. The V and J genes are TRBV30 and TRBJ1-1; D is undetermined. This CDR3 is built from 10 residues. Between the trimmed V and J ends, which lost 4 bases and 9 bases, there was a span of 9 bases. CDR1 and CDR2 (germline): GTSNPN, SVGIG (reference sequence). Written as DNA, the CDR3 is TGTGCCTGGATCTCGGAGCAAGCTTTCTTT. Its translation is CAWISEQAFF.

This chain joins TRBV29-1 and TRBJ1-1; 7 nucleotides align to TRBD1. The CDR3 contains 12 residues. V was clipped by 7 bases and J by 3 bases; unmatched bases: 5. The germline gives CDR1 SQVTM, CDR2 ANQGSEA. The CDR3 sequence: CSAGQAYTEAFF. CDR3 nucleotides: TGCAGCGCCGGACAGGCATACACTGAAGCTTTCTTT.

This clone was recorded many times. The chain links TRBV11-2 to TRBJ2-3; 7 bases are a match to TRBD1. CDR1 SGHAT and CDR2 FQNNGV come from the germline V gene. The CDR3 loop spans 15 amino acids. The J segment lost 2 bases and the V segment lost 1 base, leaving 3 bases of the junction unmatched. CDR3 amino acids: CASSLGTGHTDTQYF. CDR3 nucleotide sequence: TGTGCCAGCAGCTTAGGGACAGGACACACAGATACGCAGTATTTT.

The chain couples TRBV6-6 to TRBJ1-4; the D gene is possibly TRBD1 (5 bases). Between the trimmed V and J ends, which lost 0 bases and 14 bases, there was a span of 10 bases. The CDR3 contains 12 residues. CDR1 and CDR2 (germline): MNHNY, SVGAGI (reference sequence). The CDR3 protein is CASSYSDNELFF. CDR3 nucleotide sequence: TGTGCCAGCAGTTACTCGGACAATGAGCTGTTTTTT.